Below are 19 T cell receptor beta chains sequenced from a single sample in a study of vaccination and CD4 T cells after COVID-19. Treatment noted: roughly 10-day PBMC culture with coronavirus spike peptide pools or control peptides (ViraFEST assay). The antigens of these receptors remain unknown. The Oncomine TCR Beta short-read assay generated sequence data from the DNA of cultured CD4+ T cells. Each CDR3 protein gets one entry after TCRdb re-called the PCR reads with MiXCR. The data hold more than 7,500 distinct CDR3 sequences, with 20% to 25% observed a single time. The sample taken for sequencing was cultured CD4+ T cells from blood. Every receptor here comes from a human donor with COVID-19.

As DNA, the CDR3 is TGTGCCAGCAGAAAGACAGGAGACAATGAGCAGTTCTTC. Its translation: CASRKTGDNEQFF. The rearrangement joins TRBV2 to TRBJ2-1; D possibly corresponds to TRBD1 (6 bases). This CDR3 is 13 amino acids long. Germline CDR1 SNHLY, CDR2 FYNNEI. V was clipped by 6 bases and J by 5 bases, with 11 bases between them.

The rearrangement links TRBV12-3 or TRBV12-4 to TRBJ1-1; possibly TRBD1 for D (5 bases). The length of the CDR3 is 13 residues. Trimming took off 5 bases at V and 7 bases at J, with 14 bases between the two ends. CDR3 protein: CASSPRGGFEAFF. DNA of the CDR3: TGTGCCAGCAGTCCCCGGGGGGGGTTTGAAGCTTTCTTT.

In its sample, this clonotype ranks as medium-sized. The chain uses TRBV19 and TRBJ1-5; 12 bases line up with TRBD1. The length of the CDR3 is 15 residues. Germline CDR1 and CDR2: LNHDA and SQIVND (reference sequence). V was clipped by 7 bases and J by 5 bases; unmatched bases: 6. Written as DNA, the CDR3 is TGTGCCAGTAATGGGGGACAGGGGGCTTATCAGCCCCAGCATTTT. Translated, it gives CASNGGQGAYQPQHF.

The chain is built from TRBV12-3 or TRBV12-4 and TRBJ1-1, with a tentative D call TRBD1 (6 bases). V was pared by 5 bases and J by 6 bases, with 13 bases between. The CDR3 runs 13 residues. CDR3 nucleotide sequence: TGTGCCAGCAGTCTACAGGGTTTACCTGAAGCTTTCTTT. This codes for CASSLQGLPEAFF.

The chain joins TRBV6-1 to TRBJ1-2, with 9 bases identical to TRBD1. V shed 7 bases and J 5 bases; nucleotides not matched to a gene: 14. The CDR3 totals 16 residues. Germline V gene sequence: CDR1 MNHNS, CDR2 SASEGT. This CDR3 is CASNTPGQGAFYGYTF. CDR3 bases: TGTGCCAGCAATACCCCGGGACAGGGAGCTTTTTATGGCTACACCTTC.

This clonotype is deemed medium-sized. V usage is TRBV6-1 and J usage is TRBJ1-5; D perhaps matches TRBD1 (6 bases). With 6 bases removed from V and 0 bases from J, the gap between germline ends came to 12 bases. The CDR3 extends over 15 amino acids. The germline CDR1 and CDR2 sequences are MNHNS and SASEGT. DNA of the CDR3: TGTGCCAGCAGGTCACAGGGAAATAGCAATCAGCCCCAGCATTTT. Translated: CASRSQGNSNQPQHF.

This clonotype has just a few counts. The rearrangement uses TRBV6-2 or TRBV6-3 and TRBJ2-7; 9 bases agree with TRBD2. Trimming cost V 3 bases and J 2 bases; bases outside gene matches: 14. The CDR3 spans 18 residues. The germline V gene has CDR1 MNHEY and CDR2 SVGEGT. CDR3 coding DNA: TGTGCCAGCAGTTATCATCGCTCCCGTAGCGGGAGTGCCTACGAGCAGTACTTC. Protein: CASSYHRSRSGSAYEQYF.

The chain has TRBV6-1 and TRBJ1-5, with D hard to call. The end of the DNA aligns better with TRBJ2-3, so the J call may be wrong. Looked up from germline, CDR1 is MNHNS and CDR2 is SASEGT. The CDR3 is 13 residues long. The CDR3 DNA follows: TGTGCCAGCAGTGAGGGTAGCAATCAGCCCCAGTATTTT. Its protein product is CASSEGSNQPQYF.

This clonotype turned up a few times. This chain joins TRBV12-3 or TRBV12-4 and TRBJ1-4; the match to TRBD1 covers 8 bases. The CDR3 runs to 13 residues. The ends lost 11 bases at V and 7 bases at J; junction bases unmatched: 9. The CDR3 nucleotides are TGTGCCGTTAGGACAGGGCCACGTGAAAAACTGTTTTTT. The encoded protein is CAVRTGPREKLFF.

The genes are TRBV6-5 and TRBJ1-5; 7 bases match TRBD1. There are 15 residues in the CDR3. Germline V gene lookup returns CDR1 MNHEY and CDR2 SVGAGI. The V and J ends lost 2 bases and 2 bases, in that order; junction bases with no gene match: 3. CDR3 loop: CASSYTTGRNQPQHF. Here the CDR3 DNA reads TGTGCCAGCAGTTACACGACAGGGCGCAATCAGCCCCAGCATTTT.

This clonotype appeared a single time. The CDR3 protein is CASSQGSLQPQHF. In DNA form, the CDR3 reads TGTGCCAGCAGCCAAGGGTCCCTTCAGCCCCAGCATTTT. This sequence joins TRBV3-1 and TRBJ1-5; D unclear. The CDR3 runs 13 residues. The V end was cut by 1 base, the J end by 6 bases, with 7 bases between. The germline V gene has CDR1 LGHDT and CDR2 YNNKEL (reference sequence).

The sample holds a few counts of this clonotype. The rearrangement joins TRBV5-4 to TRBJ1-1, with 11 bases that match TRBD1. The CDR3 is 16 residues long. Trimming took 6 bases from V and 6 from J; bases not matched to a gene: 13. CDR1 SGHNT and CDR2 YYREEE come from the germline V gene (reference sequence). CDR3 sequence reads: CASKRFRDRGISEAFF. The CDR3, as DNA: TGTGCCAGCAAAAGGTTCCGGGACAGGGGGATATCTGAAGCTTTCTTT.

This chain joins TRBV29-1 and TRBJ2-1, with D perhaps TRBD1 (6 bases). The V end lost 7 bases, the J end lost 8 bases, and 21 bases lay between the germline ends. The V gene's germline CDR1 is SQVTM and CDR2 ANQGSEA. This CDR3 comprises 14 residues. The DNA for the CDR3 is TGCAGCGCAAGAACAGGGCAATGGGGCGATGAGCAGTTCTTC. It specifies CSARTGQWGDEQFF.

This chain connects TRBV23-1 to TRBJ2-7; the match to TRBD2 covers 9 bases. TRBV23-1 is sorted into the ORF group, with uncertain function. CDR3 length equals 15 residues. Trimming at V came to 2 bases and at J to 0 bases, leaving 2 bases not matched to a gene. The CDR3 nucleotides read TGCGCCAGCAGTCAACTAGCGGGGTCCTCCTACGAGCAGTACTTC. It specifies CASSQLAGSSYEQYF.

The chain joins TRBV10-1 to TRBJ1-4; D is uncertain. Germline CDR1 and CDR2: WNHNN and SYGVQD (reference sequence). Trimming pared 6 bases from V and 3 bases from J, leaving 8 bases between. The CDR3 length is 13 residues. CDR3 sequence: CASSRQANEKLFF. The CDR3 region has the DNA TGCGCCAGCAGCCGACAAGCTAATGAAAAACTGTTTTTT.

This clonotype showed up just a few times. The V call is TRBV23-1, the J call TRBJ1-2, with 9 bases that match TRBD1. Being an ORF, TRBV23-1 has a function that is uncertain. The CDR3 is 16 residues long. V lost 7 bases to trimming and J lost 5 bases; unmatched junction nucleotides: 14. The DNA for the CDR3 is TGCGCCAGCACCAAAAGCCGGGACAGGGTTGGTTATGGCTACACCTTC. This encodes CASTKSRDRVGYGYTF.

The V gene is TRBV19, the J gene TRBJ2-1; D is unclear. The germline V gene has CDR1 LNHDA and CDR2 SQIVND (reference sequence). The CDR3 is 14 residues long. The V gene lost 2 bases and the J gene lost 6 bases, with 11 bases spanning the gap. In nucleotides, the CDR3 is TGTGCCAGTAGTATATGGCGCAGCTCCAATGAGCAGTTCTTC. It translates to CASSIWRSSNEQFF.

This chain connects TRBV5-6 to TRBJ1-1; 9 nucleotides align to TRBD1. The CDR3 consists of 16 residues. After removal of 3 bases from V and 0 bases from J, the junction contained 6 bases not matched to a gene. Looked up from germline, CDR1 is SGHDT and CDR2 is YYEEEE. CDR3 residues: CASSSLYRGLNTEAFF. For the CDR3, the DNA is TGTGCCAGCAGCTCGCTGTACAGGGGGCTGAACACTGAAGCTTTCTTT.

V and J are TRBV7-2 and TRBJ2-7, with no clear D. CDR3 length: 16 amino acids. Trimming took 4 bases from V and 0 from J, leaving 16 bases between them. Germline V gene sequence: CDR1 SGHTA, CDR2 FQGNSA. The DNA of the CDR3 is TGTGCCAGCAGCTCCCCGAGCACCCTCAGCTCCTACGAGCAGTACTTC. Translated: CASSSPSTLSSYEQYF.